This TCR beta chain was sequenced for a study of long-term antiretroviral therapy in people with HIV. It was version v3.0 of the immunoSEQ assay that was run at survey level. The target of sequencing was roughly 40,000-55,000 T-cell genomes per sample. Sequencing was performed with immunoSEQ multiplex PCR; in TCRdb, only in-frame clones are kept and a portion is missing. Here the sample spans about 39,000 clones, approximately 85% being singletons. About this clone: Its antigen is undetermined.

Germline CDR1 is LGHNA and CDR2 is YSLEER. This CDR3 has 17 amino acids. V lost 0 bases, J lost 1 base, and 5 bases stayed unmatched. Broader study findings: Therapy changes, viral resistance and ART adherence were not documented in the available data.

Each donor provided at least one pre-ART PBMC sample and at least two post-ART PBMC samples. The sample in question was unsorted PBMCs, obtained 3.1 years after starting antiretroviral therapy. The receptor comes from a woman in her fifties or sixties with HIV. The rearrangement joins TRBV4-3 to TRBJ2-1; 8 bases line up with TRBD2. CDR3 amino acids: CASSQESSGASYNEQFF. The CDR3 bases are TGCGCCAGCAGCCAAGAAAGTAGCGGGGCTTCCTACAATGAGCAGTTCTTC.